Reported below is one T cell receptor beta chain. The CDR3 is made up of 16 amino acids. Per germline, CDR1 SEHNR and CDR2 FQNEAQ (reference sequence). The V end was cut by 2 bases, the J end by 0 bases, with 10 bases between. The authors' processing: Reference gene primer amplification yielded estimated nucleated cell counts. The protocol was immunoSEQ multiplex PCR, while the TCRdb copy is restricted to in-frame clones and leaves out a portion. V and J calls and clone size are as listed in that table; D and trimming were resolved from the DNA. The sample comprises 250,000 to 350,000 clones, around 87% of which are singletons, and 2% to 3% rests with the top ten. This sample was included in a study of blood T cell repertoires in COVID-19. Study background: Whether acute or convalescent, the COVID-19 samples came from the United States, Italy and Spain. In each case, the material was cDNA or gDNA derived from T cells, B-cell-depleted T cells, or PBMCs.

The sequenced sample was peripheral blood. The clonotype originates from a man in his late teens or twenties with active or convalescent COVID-19. This chain uses TRBV7-9 with TRBJ2-2; no definite D call. The CDR3 DNA sequence: TGTGCCAGCAGCTTATTTGGCGCGGCGAACACCGGGGAGCTGTTTTTT. Encoded protein: CASSLFGAANTGELFF.